One T cell receptor beta chain is described in this entry. Its antigen is not identified. The sample originates from a study of immune cell composition in non-small cell lung cancer. V dropped 4 bases and J dropped 7; count of bases not matched to a gene: 13. Germline V CDR1 and CDR2: SEHNR, FQNEAQ (reference sequence). This CDR3 has 16 residues. Normal lung sampling was at least 3 cm from the tumour, as distant as possible. DNA was extracted from unsorted cell suspensions stored frozen. Study-wide results and caveats: No significant correlation existed between pack-years smoked and tumour clonality. Tumour-reactive clones were not shown to match dominant in vivo tumour clones. Roughly 80% of squamous and about 31% of adenocarcinoma cases had tumour-associated clones >0.5%.

Only in-frame clones appear in the TCRdb table, and some are missing; sequencing was by immunoSEQ multiplex PCR. The sample shows more than 3,000 clones, approximately 70% of them seen only once. V usage is TRBV7-9 and J usage is TRBJ1-2, with 9 bases lining up with TRBD1. Sequenced sample: non-adjacent lung tissue. The source is a human donor with non-small cell lung cancer. CDR3 sequence: CASSSASGQGHFGYTF. In DNA form, the CDR3 reads TGTGCCAGCAGCTCGGCTAGCGGACAGGGGCACTTTGGCTACACCTTC.